This note documents a single T cell receptor (beta chain) sequence. Its antigen remains unknown. The entry originates in a study of T cell responses to AZD1222 COVID-19 vaccine. Study-level findings and limits: Reportedly, close to half of spike-specific TCRs are directed against unmutated variant regions. Distributed over spike, vaccine-associated CD4 TCRs predominated at 160-218 and 743-854.

Trimming cost V 4 bases and J 1 base, with 7 bases left between them. Per germline, CDR1 MNHEY and CDR2 SVGAGI. The CDR3 runs to 14 residues. Sequenced by immunoSEQ multiplex PCR; TCRdb stores in-frame clones only, minus some. The table has about 180,000 clones, roughly 91% seen once. The sequence came from an adult who received the AZD1222 COVID-19 vaccine. The sample consisted of peripheral blood, taken 28 days after the second AZD1222 dose. The chain carries TRBV6-5 and TRBJ1-4; D not certain. CDR3 region: CASSLGLTNEKLFF. DNA for the CDR3: TGTGCCAGCAGTTTGGGGTTAACTAATGAAAAACTGTTTTTT.